This T cell receptor beta chain was found in a study of shared clonotypes between healthy human individuals. With 4 bases removed from V and 3 bases from J, the gap between germline ends came to 9 bases. The germline CDR1 and CDR2 sequences are MGHRA and YSYEKL. This CDR3 region has 14 residues. All donors qualified as healthy HIV-negative adults and had experienced no recent acute infections or vaccinations. PCR replicates performed on unsorted PBMC used roughly 300 ng DNA, about 30,000 T cell genomes. Libraries were prepared by immunoSEQ multiplex PCR; TCRdb keeps only in-frame clonotypes and omits some of them. The table lists 400,000 to 550,000 clones, roughly 78% of them singletons.

The gene calls are TRBV4-1 and TRBJ2-2; tentative D call: TRBD2 (5 bases). The TCR was taken from a woman aged 40 to 50 in good health. Some clones in this sample may be carry-over from other donors' samples. Sequences were obtained from PBMCs. The CDR3 region is CASSRKADTGELFF. The CDR3 coding sequence is TGCGCCAGCAGCCGGAAAGCGGACACCGGGGAGCTGTTTTTT.